The following is a TCR beta chain sequence with its context. What it recognizes is unknown. This entry belongs to a study of CD8+ T cells in alopecia areata. As for the study in general: Tofacitinib was taken orally by treated patients, and the dose was 5 to 10 mg twice daily. Findings and caveats of the study: Tofacitinib significantly reduced both scalp clonality and expanded CD8+ clones among the top 100.

Regarding treatment: oral pan-JAK inhibitor, 5-10 mg twice daily. The V gene lost 0 bases and the J gene lost 5 bases, with 10 bases spanning the gap. In germline, CDR1 is LGHNA, CDR2 YSLEER. CDR3 size: 14 residues. Extracted from the samples, RNA was reverse transcribed into cDNA to serve as the sequencing template. Repertoires were generated with immunoSEQ multiplex PCR, while TCRdb's copy carries only in-frame clones and drops some. The profile shows about 200,000 clones, 64% of them singletons. The sample consisted of CD4+ T cells sorted from blood, taken at approximately week 50, from a patient treated with tofacitinib. The receptor was isolated from a human donor with alopecia areata. The chain links TRBV4-3 to TRBJ2-5; TRBD1 is a possible D gene (5 bases). CDR3 residues: CASSQEVGPETQYF. The CDR3 region has the DNA TGCGCCAGCAGCCAAGAGGTGGGGCCGGAGACCCAGTACTTC.